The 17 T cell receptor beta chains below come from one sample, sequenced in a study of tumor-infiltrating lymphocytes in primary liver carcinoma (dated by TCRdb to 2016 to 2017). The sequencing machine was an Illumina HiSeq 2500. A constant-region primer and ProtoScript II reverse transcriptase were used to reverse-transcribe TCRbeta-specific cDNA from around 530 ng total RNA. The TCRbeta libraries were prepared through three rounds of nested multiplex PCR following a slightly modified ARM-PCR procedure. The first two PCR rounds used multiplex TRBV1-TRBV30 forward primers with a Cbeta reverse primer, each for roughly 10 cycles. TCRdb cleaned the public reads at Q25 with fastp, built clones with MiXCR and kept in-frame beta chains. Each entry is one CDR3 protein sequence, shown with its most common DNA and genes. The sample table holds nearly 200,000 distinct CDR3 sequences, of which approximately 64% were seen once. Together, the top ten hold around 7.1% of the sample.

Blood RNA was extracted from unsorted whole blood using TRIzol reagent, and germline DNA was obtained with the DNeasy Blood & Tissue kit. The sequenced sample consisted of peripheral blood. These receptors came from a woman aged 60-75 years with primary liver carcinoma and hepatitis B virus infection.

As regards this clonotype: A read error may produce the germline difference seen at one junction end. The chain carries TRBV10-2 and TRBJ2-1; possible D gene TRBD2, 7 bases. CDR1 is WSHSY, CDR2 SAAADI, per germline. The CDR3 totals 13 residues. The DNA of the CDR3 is TGCGCCAGCCAGGGGAGGGTGTACAATGAGCACTTCTTC. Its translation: CASQGRVYNEHFF.

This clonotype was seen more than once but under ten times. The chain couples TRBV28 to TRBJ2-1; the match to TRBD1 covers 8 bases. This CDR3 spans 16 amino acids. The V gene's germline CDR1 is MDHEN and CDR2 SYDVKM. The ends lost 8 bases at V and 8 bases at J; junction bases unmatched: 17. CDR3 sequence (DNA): TGTGCCAGCGTCCCACGCGGGGCAGGGGGCTCGGATGAGCAGTTCTTC. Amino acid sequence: CASVPRGAGGSDEQFF.

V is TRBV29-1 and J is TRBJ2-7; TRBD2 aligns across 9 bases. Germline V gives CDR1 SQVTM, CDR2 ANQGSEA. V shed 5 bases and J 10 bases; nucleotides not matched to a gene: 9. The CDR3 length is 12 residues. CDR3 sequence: CSVQREDNGQYF. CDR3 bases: TGCAGCGTTCAGCGGGAGGACAACGGACAGTACTTC.

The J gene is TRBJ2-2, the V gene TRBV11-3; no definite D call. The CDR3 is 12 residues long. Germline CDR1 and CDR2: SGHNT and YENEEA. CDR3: CAFAVDTGELFF. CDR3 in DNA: TGTGCATTCGCGGTGGACACCGGGGAGCTGTTTTTT.

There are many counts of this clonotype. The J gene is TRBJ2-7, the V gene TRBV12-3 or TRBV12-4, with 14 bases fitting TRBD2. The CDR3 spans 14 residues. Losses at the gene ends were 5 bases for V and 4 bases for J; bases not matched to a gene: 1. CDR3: CASSGTSGSYEQYF. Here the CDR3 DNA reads TGTGCCAGCAGTGGGACTAGCGGGAGTTACGAGCAGTACTTC.

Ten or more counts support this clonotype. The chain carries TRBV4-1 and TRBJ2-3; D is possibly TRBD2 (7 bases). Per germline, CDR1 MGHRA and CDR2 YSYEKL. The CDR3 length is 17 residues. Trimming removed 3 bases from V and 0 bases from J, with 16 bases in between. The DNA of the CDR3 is TGCGCCAGCAGCCACACCGGCGGGGGCGTTAGCACAGATACGCAGTATTTT. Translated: CASSHTGGGVSTDTQYF.

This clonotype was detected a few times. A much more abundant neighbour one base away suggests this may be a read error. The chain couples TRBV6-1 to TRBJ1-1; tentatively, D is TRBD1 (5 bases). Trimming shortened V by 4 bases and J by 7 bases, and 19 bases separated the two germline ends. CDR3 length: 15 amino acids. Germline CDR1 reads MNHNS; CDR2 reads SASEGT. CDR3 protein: CASSGRDRAFIEAFF. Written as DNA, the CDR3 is TGTGCCAGCAGTGGACGGGACCGAGCTTTCATTGAAGCTTTCTTT.

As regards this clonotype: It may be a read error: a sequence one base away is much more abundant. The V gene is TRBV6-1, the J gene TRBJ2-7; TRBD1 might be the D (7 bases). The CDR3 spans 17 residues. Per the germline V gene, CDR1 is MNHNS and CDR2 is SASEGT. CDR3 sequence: CTSSRTGAGGTSYEQYF. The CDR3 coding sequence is TGTACCAGCAGCCGAACAGGGGCCGGGGGCACCTCCTACGAGCAGTACTTC.

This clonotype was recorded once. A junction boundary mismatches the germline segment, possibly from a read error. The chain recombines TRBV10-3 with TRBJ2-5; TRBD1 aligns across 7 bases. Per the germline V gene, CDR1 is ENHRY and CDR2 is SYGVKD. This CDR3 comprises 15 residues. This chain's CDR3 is CPISESQQGRGTQYF. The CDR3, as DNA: TGTCCCATCAGTGAGTCACAACAGGGGCGTGGGACCCAGTACTTC.

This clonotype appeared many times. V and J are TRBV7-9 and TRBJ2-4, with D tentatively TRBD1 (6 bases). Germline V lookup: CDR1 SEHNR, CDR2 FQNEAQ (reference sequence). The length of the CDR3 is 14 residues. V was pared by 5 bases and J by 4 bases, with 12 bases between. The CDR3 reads CASSTGPGKNIQYF. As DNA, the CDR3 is TGTGCCAGCAGCACAGGGCCCGGAAAAAACATTCAGTACTTC.

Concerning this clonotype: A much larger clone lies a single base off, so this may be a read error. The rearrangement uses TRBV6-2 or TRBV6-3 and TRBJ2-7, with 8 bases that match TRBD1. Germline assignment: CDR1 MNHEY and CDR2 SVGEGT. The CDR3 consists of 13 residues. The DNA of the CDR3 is TGTTCCAGCCTCCAACAGGGGGCCTACGAGCAGTACTTC. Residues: CSSLQQGAYEQYF.

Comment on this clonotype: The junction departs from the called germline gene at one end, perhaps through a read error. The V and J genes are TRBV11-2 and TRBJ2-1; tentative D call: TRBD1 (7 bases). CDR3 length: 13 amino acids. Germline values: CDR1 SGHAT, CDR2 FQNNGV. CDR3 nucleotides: TGTGCCAGCTGCTTAGAGGGGGCGGGGCAGCAGTTCTTC. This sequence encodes CASCLEGAGQQFF.

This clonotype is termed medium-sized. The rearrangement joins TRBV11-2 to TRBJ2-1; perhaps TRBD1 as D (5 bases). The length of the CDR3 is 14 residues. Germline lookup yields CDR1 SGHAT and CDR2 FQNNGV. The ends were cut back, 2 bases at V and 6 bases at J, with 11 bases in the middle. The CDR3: CASSLSRQGNEQFF. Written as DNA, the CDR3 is TGTGCCAGCAGCTTATCCCGCCAGGGCAATGAGCAGTTCTTC.

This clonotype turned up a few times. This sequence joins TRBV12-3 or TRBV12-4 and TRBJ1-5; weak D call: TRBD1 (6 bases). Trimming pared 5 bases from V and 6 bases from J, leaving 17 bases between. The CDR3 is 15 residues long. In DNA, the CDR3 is TGTGCCAGCAGTCCACGGGCGGGGGCGCGTCAGCCCCAGCATTTT. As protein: CASSPRAGARQPQHF.

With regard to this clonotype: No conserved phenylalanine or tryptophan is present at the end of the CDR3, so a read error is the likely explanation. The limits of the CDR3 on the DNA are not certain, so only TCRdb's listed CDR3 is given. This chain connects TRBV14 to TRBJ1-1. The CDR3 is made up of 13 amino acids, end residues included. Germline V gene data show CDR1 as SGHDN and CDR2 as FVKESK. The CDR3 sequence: CASSHQWNTESFL.

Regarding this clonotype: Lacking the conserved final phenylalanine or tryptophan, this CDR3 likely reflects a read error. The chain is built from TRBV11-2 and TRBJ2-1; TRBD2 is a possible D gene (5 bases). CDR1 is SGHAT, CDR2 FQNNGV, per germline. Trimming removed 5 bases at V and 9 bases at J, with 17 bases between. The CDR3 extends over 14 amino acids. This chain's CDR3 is CASSLSGISVEQFS. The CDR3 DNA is TGTGCCAGCAGCCTATCCGGGATTAGCGTTGAGCAGTTCTCC.

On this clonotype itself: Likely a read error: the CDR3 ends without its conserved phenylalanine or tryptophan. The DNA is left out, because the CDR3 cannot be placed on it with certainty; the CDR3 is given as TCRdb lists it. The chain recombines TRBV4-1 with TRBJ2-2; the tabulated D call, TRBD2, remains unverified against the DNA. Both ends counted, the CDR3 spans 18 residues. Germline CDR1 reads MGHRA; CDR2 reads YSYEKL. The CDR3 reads CASSPRITGGLNTGELFL.